This T cell receptor (beta chain) was captured by sequencing in a study of cytomegalovirus exposure and HLA in healthy donors. Nominal health characterized the donors when sampled, though unrecorded immune exposures were likely. The PCR contained 60 Vbeta and 13 Jbeta primers. Under the authors' procedure: Later analysis identified some 88 million unique TCR beta chains, approximately 11 million shared. TCRdb's table, derived via immunoSEQ multiplex PCR, lists solely in-frame clones and lacks some. V, J and clone size are taken as reported in that table, and D and trimming were inferred from the DNA itself. Of around 64,000 clones listed, about 84% are singletons. A word on this clone: Its specificity is not known.

Whole-study results and caveats: The productive fraction for most TCR beta V segments was about 87% or about 30% in an earlier analysis.

The length of the CDR3 is 15 residues. With 6 bases clipped from V and 4 bases from J, the junction kept 6 bases outside the gene matches. Looked up from germline, CDR1 is SNHLY and CDR2 is FYNNEI. The receptor was isolated from a man between 18 and 35 years old in good health and CMV-seropositive. The specimen sequenced was PBMCs. The J gene is TRBJ2-1, the V gene TRBV2; TRBD1 aligns across 10 bases. CDR3 residues: CASRSDRGPYNEQFF. The CDR3 DNA follows: TGTGCCAGCAGGAGCGACAGGGGGCCTTACAATGAGCAGTTCTTC.